This T cell receptor beta chain emerged from a study of T cell responses to AZD1222 COVID-19 vaccine. This table comes from immunoSEQ multiplex PCR, and its TCRdb copy is limited to in-frame clones, with some not included. The data show around 53,000 clones, about 86% seen once. CDR1 LNHDA and CDR2 SQIVND come from the germline V gene (reference sequence). The CDR3 has 16 residues. Germline trimming cut 3 bases from V and 7 bases from J; bases unmatched to any gene: 9. The clonotype was recovered from an adult who received the AZD1222 COVID-19 vaccine. The sequences come from peripheral blood, collected 28 days after the second AZD1222 dose. The rearrangement links TRBV19 to TRBJ1-2; 12 bases match TRBD1. CDR3 protein: CASSIQGTGGTGGYTF. Written as DNA, the CDR3 is TGTGCCAGTAGTATCCAAGGGACAGGGGGCACAGGTGGCTACACCTTC.